The source of this TCR beta chain is a study of blood T cell repertoires in COVID-19. Overall study context: Material from acute and convalescent COVID-19 was sourced from the United States, Italy and Spain. Sources were T cells, B-cell-depleted T cells, or PBMCs; the material itself was cDNA or gDNA.

Authors' data handling: Nucleated cell number was recorded as an estimate derived from reference gene primer amplification. Sequencing was performed with immunoSEQ multiplex PCR; in TCRdb, only in-frame clones are kept and a portion is missing. That table gives V, J and clone size, and the DNA gave D and trimming. Among more than 150,000 clones listed, approximately 87% were seen once. V lost 5 bases to trimming and J lost 7 bases; unmatched junction nucleotides: 4. Germline V lookup: CDR1 PRHDT, CDR2 FYEKMQ (reference sequence). The CDR3 spans 14 residues. Sequencing used peripheral blood. The receptor was isolated from a man aged 70-80 years with active or convalescent COVID-19. V and J are TRBV13 and TRBJ1-4; TRBD1 matches 10 bases. The CDR3 DNA follows: TGTGCCAGCAGCCGGACAGGGGGACGTGAAAAACTGTTTTTT. Protein product: CASSRTGGREKLFF. Variable domain in full (rest from reference TRBV13 and TRBJ1-4): AAGVIQSPRHLIKEKRETATLKCYPIPRHDTVYWYQQGPGQDPQFLISFYEKMQSDKGSIPDRFSAQQFSDYHSELNMSSLELGDSALYFCASSRTGGREKLFFGSGTQLSVL.